These 29 T cell receptor beta chains originate from one sample sequenced in a study of blood T cell repertoires in COVID-19. Assay: immunoSEQ multiplex PCR; the TCRdb copy retains only in-frame clones and omits some. The data hold around 140,000 clones, with around 84% observed a single time. Sequenced input: peripheral blood. The receptor source for this set is a man aged 60 to 75 with active or convalescent COVID-19.

The sample holds one count of this clone. The chain links TRBV4-3 to TRBJ1-6, with D tentatively TRBD1 (6 bases). Looked up from germline, CDR1 is LGHNA and CDR2 is YSLEER. With 5 bases removed from V and 7 bases from J, the gap between germline ends came to 9 bases. The CDR3 is made up of 13 amino acids. The CDR3 nucleotides read TGCGCCAGCAGCTACGGACAGAATTCACCCCTCCACTTT. As protein: CASSYGQNSPLHF.

This chain joins TRBV5-1 and TRBJ1-5; D is uncertain. The ends were cut back, 4 bases at V and 0 bases at J, with 11 bases in the middle. The germline V gene has CDR1 SGHRS and CDR2 YFSETQ. The CDR3 contains 15 residues. CDR3 loop: CASSLDGASNQPQHF. CDR3 coding DNA: TGCGCCAGCAGCCTGGACGGAGCTAGCAATCAGCCCCAGCATTTT.

This sequence joins TRBV6-2 or TRBV6-3 and TRBJ1-1, with D possibly matching TRBD1 (6 bases). Trimming cost V 5 bases and J 6 bases, with 16 bases left between them. The CDR3 is made up of 14 amino acids. Per germline, CDR1 MNHEY and CDR2 SVGEGT. CDR3 protein: CASSLSGTLPEAFF. The CDR3 nucleotides read TGTGCCAGCAGTCTTTCCGGGACACTGCCTGAAGCTTTCTTT.

The chain carries TRBV2 and TRBJ1-2; 8 bases map to TRBD1. Germline V gives CDR1 SNHLY, CDR2 FYNNEI. The V and J ends lost 4 bases and 3 bases, in that order; junction bases with no gene match: 10. The CDR3 runs 16 residues. The CDR3 DNA is TGTGCCAGCAGTGGTCCCGGGACAGGTGGGGACTATGGCTACACCTTC. Translating gives CASSGPGTGGDYGYTF.

The chain employs TRBV7-9 and TRBJ2-1; the match to TRBD2 covers 13 bases. This CDR3 contains 16 residues. V was pared by 4 bases and J by 4 bases, with 4 bases of the junction left unmatched. Per germline, CDR1 SEHNR and CDR2 FQNEAQ (reference sequence). For the CDR3, the DNA is TGTGCCAGCAGCTATAAACTAGCGGGGGGGTACAATGAGCAGTTCTTC. This sequence encodes CASSYKLAGGYNEQFF.

The chain employs TRBV5-6 and TRBJ1-2; no reliable D call. The CDR3 is 16 residues long. Germline CDR1 reads SGHDT; CDR2 reads YYEEEE. Trimming took off 3 bases at V and 4 bases at J, with 19 bases between the two ends. This chain's CDR3 is CASSSSGFGGIYGYTF. CDR3 DNA: TGTGCCAGCAGCTCGTCGGGGTTTGGAGGGATCTATGGCTACACCTTC.

The chain recombines TRBV11-2 with TRBJ2-2; D may be TRBD2 (7 bases). The V gene's germline CDR1 is SGHAT and CDR2 FQNNGV. This CDR3 region has 15 residues. With 2 bases removed from V and 5 bases from J, the gap between germline ends came to 12 bases. The CDR3 here is CASSLSGGRTGELFF. DNA of the CDR3: TGTGCCAGCAGCTTATCGGGGGGCAGGACCGGGGAGCTGTTTTTT.

The gene calls are TRBV21-1 and TRBJ2-7; the D call of TRBD1 is as the table states it, not checked on the DNA. TRBV21-1 is reported as a pseudogene. This CDR3 is 14 amino acids long. CDR3 coding DNA: TGTGCCAGCAGCCCCGTGGTACAGACCTACGAGCAGTACTTC. Encoded protein: CASSPVVQTYEQYF.

V usage is TRBV3-1 (or the pseudogene TRBV3-2) and J usage is TRBJ2-5; the match to TRBD1 covers 7 bases. With 7 bases clipped from V and 2 bases from J, the junction kept 4 bases outside the gene matches. Germline V gene sequence: CDR1 LGHDT, CDR2 YNNKEL (reference sequence). The CDR3 is made up of 13 amino acids. The CDR3 protein is CASKLTGQETQYF. The CDR3 DNA reads as TGTGCCAGCAAATTGACAGGGCAAGAGACCCAGTACTTC.

The chain recombines TRBV30 with TRBJ2-5, with 7 positions matching TRBD1. The CDR3 covers 15 residues. Trimming took 0 bases from V and 4 from J; bases not matched to a gene: 8. The germline CDR1 and CDR2 sequences are GTSNPN and SVGIG (reference sequence). The CDR3 DNA reads as TGTGCCTGGAGTGTACAGGGGATGGGGCGAGAGACCCAGTACTTC. It specifies CAWSVQGMGRETQYF.

The CDR3 DNA reads TGTGCCAGCAGTCCTTTGGTGCGAGGGAGCATTCAAGCTTTCTTT. This encodes CASSPLVRGSIQAFF. The rearrangement uses TRBV6-5 and TRBJ1-1; D ambiguous. Germline values: CDR1 MNHEY, CDR2 SVGAGI. The CDR3 sequence is 15 residues long. Trimming cost V 5 bases and J 9 bases, with 22 bases left between them.

The genes are TRBV5-6 and TRBJ1-4; 8 positions match TRBD1. CDR3 length: 16 residues. The ends lost 0 bases at V and 4 bases at J; junction bases unmatched: 5. Germline V gene lookup returns CDR1 SGHDT and CDR2 YYEEEE. CDR3: CASSLGPGQDNEKLFF. CDR3 DNA sequence: TGTGCCAGCAGCTTGGGGCCGGGACAGGATAATGAAAAACTGTTTTTT. The full variable domain, with the rest looked up from reference TRBV5-6 and TRBJ1-4, is DAGVTQSPTHLIKTRGQQVTLRCSPKSGHDTVSWYQQALGQGPQFIFQYYEEEERQRGNFPDRFSGHQFPNYSSELNVNALLLGDSALYLCASSLGPGQDNEKLFFGSGTQLSVL.

This clone was detected once. V is TRBV6-5 and J is TRBJ2-7; 8 positions agree with TRBD1. CDR1 MNHEY and CDR2 SVGAGI come from the germline V gene. V lost 6 bases and J lost 0; bases outside the gene matches: 4. The CDR3 consists of 14 residues. The CDR3 here is CASSVQGGSYEQYF. As DNA, the CDR3 is TGTGCCAGCAGCGTACAGGGGGGCTCCTACGAGCAGTACTTC.

J is TRBJ1-1 and V is TRBV19; D ambiguous. This CDR3 spans 11 amino acids. Germline V gene sequence: CDR1 LNHDA, CDR2 SQIVND (reference sequence). Between the trimmed V and J ends, which lost 6 bases and 10 bases, there was a span of 12 bases. The CDR3, as DNA: TGTGCCAGTAGGGAGACCCACCGAGCTTTCTTT. Translation gives CASRETHRAFF.

V gene TRBV30 combines with J gene TRBJ2-3; possible D gene TRBD1, 6 bases. The CDR3 covers 15 residues. The V gene lost 0 bases and the J gene lost 1 base, with 11 bases spanning the gap. The germline V gene has CDR1 GTSNPN and CDR2 SVGIG (reference sequence). In DNA, the CDR3 is TGTGCCTGGAGTGTACTACGGACAGGCACAGATACGCAGTATTTT. Translation gives CAWSVLRTGTDTQYF.

The count of this clone is one. The V gene is TRBV5-1, the J gene TRBJ2-3, with 8 bases identical to TRBD1. The germline CDR1 and CDR2 sequences are SGHRS and YFSETQ. CDR3 length equals 14 residues. The junction had 0 bases not matched to a gene; V was cut back by 2 bases and J by 1 base. CDR3 region: CASSLQGGTDTQYF. CDR3 sequence (DNA): TGCGCCAGCAGCTTACAGGGGGGCACAGATACGCAGTATTTT.

The J gene is TRBJ1-4, the V gene TRBV18; D is uncertain. Trimming removed 3 bases from V and 4 bases from J, with 6 bases in between. Looked up from germline, CDR1 is KGHSH and CDR2 is LQKENI. The CDR3 contains 13 residues. The CDR3 DNA follows: TGTGCCAGCTCACCTGAGGGTAATGAAAAACTGTTTTTT. The encoded protein is CASSPEGNEKLFF.

The rearrangement links TRBV6-6 to TRBJ1-4, with 9 bases that match TRBD1. The CDR3 extends over 17 amino acids. The germline CDR1 and CDR2 sequences are MNHNY and SVGAGI (reference sequence). Trimming cost V 5 bases and J 4 bases; bases outside gene matches: 11. The CDR3 protein is CASSPRPGQGYNEKLFF. The CDR3 nucleotides read TGTGCCAGCAGTCCAAGGCCGGGACAGGGATATAATGAAAAACTGTTTTTT.

This sequence joins TRBV4-3 and TRBJ2-4, with D hard to call. Trimming cost V 0 bases and J 10 bases, with 13 bases left between them. The length of the CDR3 is 14 residues. Per germline, CDR1 LGHNA and CDR2 YSLEER. Here the CDR3 DNA reads TGCGCCAGCAGCCAAGAAGGTAGGCGAGGTATTCAGTACTTC. Protein sequence: CASSQEGRRGIQYF.

This clone appeared once. The chain has TRBV7-2 and TRBJ2-5; TRBD1 matches 8 bases. The CDR3 sequence is 14 residues long. The J segment lost 10 bases and the V segment lost 5 bases, leaving 12 bases of the junction unmatched. Looked up from germline, CDR1 is SGHTA and CDR2 is FQGNSA. For the CDR3, the DNA is TGTGCCAGCAGCCCCGGGACAGGAAATTGGGTCCAGTACTTC. The encoded protein is CASSPGTGNWVQYF. Together with reference TRBV7-2 and TRBJ2-5, the CDR3 gives the full variable domain: GAGVSQSPSNKVTEKGKDVELRCDPISGHTALYWYRQSLGQGLEFLIYFQGNSAPDKSGLPSDRFSAERTGGSVSTLTIQRTQQEDSAVYLCASSPGTGNWVQYFGPGTRLLVL.

The V call is TRBV19, the J call TRBJ2-2; 10 bases map to TRBD1. V shed 5 bases and J 6 bases; nucleotides not matched to a gene: 9. There are 16 residues in the CDR3. CDR1 is LNHDA, CDR2 SQIVND, per germline (reference sequence). Written as DNA, the CDR3 is TGTGCCAGTAGTCCAGGACAGGGGGTACTATCCGGGGAGCTGTTTTTT. Amino acid sequence: CASSPGQGVLSGELFF.

The genes are TRBV9 and TRBJ2-7; 10 bases match TRBD1. Germline lookup yields CDR1 SGDLS and CDR2 YYNGEE. The junction had 8 bases not matched to a gene; V was cut back by 4 bases and J by 1 base. This CDR3 contains 16 residues. The CDR3 spells CASSPRTGGSSYEQYF. DNA for the CDR3: TGTGCCAGCAGCCCCAGGACAGGGGGATCTTCCTACGAGCAGTACTTC.

The chain combines TRBV2 with TRBJ2-2, with TRBD1 identical over 7 bases. Germline CDR1 and CDR2: SNHLY and FYNNEI. V gave up 4 bases and J gave up 7 bases; unmatched junction bases: 12. The CDR3 contains 16 residues. The CDR3 loop is CASSGGFGQEHGELFF. The CDR3 coding sequence is TGTGCCAGCAGTGGGGGTTTCGGACAGGAACACGGGGAGCTGTTTTTT.

The gene calls are TRBV11-3 and TRBJ1-1; the D is unclear. V lost 5 bases to trimming and J lost 1 base, with 11 bases between them. In germline, CDR1 is SGHNT, CDR2 YENEEA. The length of the CDR3 is 14 residues. The DNA for the CDR3 is TGTGCCAGCAGCGACTATGGCGGGAACACTGAAGCTTTCTTT. Its protein product is CASSDYGGNTEAFF.

This clone was counted a single time. The genes are TRBV5-1 and TRBJ2-7, with a weak D call TRBD1 (6 bases). The V gene's germline CDR1 is SGHRS and CDR2 YFSETQ. CDR3 length: 15 amino acids. V lost 0 bases and J lost 3, with 13 bases in between. The CDR3 loop reads CASSLDDFRGYEQYF. DNA for the CDR3: TGCGCCAGCAGCTTGGATGATTTCAGGGGCTACGAGCAGTACTTC.

The chain joins TRBV7-9 to TRBJ1-1; no reliable D call. CDR1 is SEHNR and CDR2 is FQNEAQ in the germline V gene (reference sequence). The CDR3 loop spans 14 amino acids. V was trimmed by 5 bases and J by 8 bases, leaving 18 bases between them. CDR3 nucleotides: TGTGCCAGCAGCAGGATGGGAGCGTCCCCCGAAGCTTTCTTT. Amino acids: CASSRMGASPEAFF.

The chain combines TRBV7-9 with TRBJ1-4, with unresolved D. V dropped 5 bases and J dropped 8 bases, with 9 bases sitting between them. The CDR3 is 12 amino acids. Germline V gives CDR1 SEHNR, CDR2 FQNEAQ (reference sequence). DNA of the CDR3: TGTGCCAGCAGCCCCGGAGGAGAAAAACTGTTTTTT. Translating it yields CASSPGGEKLFF.

This clone was observed once. This sequence joins TRBV30 and TRBJ1-1, with TRBD1 as a possible D gene (6 bases). This CDR3 comprises 14 residues. V lost 3 bases and J lost 0, with 11 bases in between. Germline lookup yields CDR1 GTSNPN and CDR2 SVGIG (reference sequence). The CDR3 nucleotides read TGTGCCTGGAGAACGGACAGCCTGAACACTGAAGCTTTCTTT. It translates to CAWRTDSLNTEAFF.

This chain's CDR3 is CASSQKIISGNYGYTF. The CDR3 DNA follows: TGTGCCAGCAGCCAAAAGATAATATCAGGGAACTATGGCTACACCTTC. V is TRBV3-1 (or the pseudogene TRBV3-2) and J is TRBJ1-2, with D perhaps matching TRBD1 (5 bases). Trimming pared 2 bases from V and 2 bases from J, leaving 15 bases between. The CDR3 is made up of 16 amino acids. Germline CDR1 reads LGHDT; CDR2 reads YNNKEL (reference sequence).